The sequence of this TCR beta chain was determined in a study of T cell responses to AZD1222 COVID-19 vaccine. Produced via immunoSEQ multiplex PCR; TCRdb's table is partial and in-frame only. The table lists about 120,000 clones, approximately 84% of them singletons, with roughly 8% in the top ten. Germline V CDR1 and CDR2: SEHNR, FQNEAQ (reference sequence). The CDR3 extends over 16 amino acids. V dropped 3 bases and J dropped 2; count of bases not matched to a gene: 4. The chain recombines TRBV7-9 with TRBJ1-5, with TRBD1 matching 10 bases. Sequenced here: peripheral blood, sampled on day 0 of AZD1222 vaccination. The receptor's source is an adult in good health. The CDR3 DNA follows: TGTGCCAGCAGCTTGACAGGGGGCGAGGGCAATCAGCCCCAGCATTTT. Protein product: CASSLTGGEGNQPQHF. The full variable domain, with the rest looked up from reference TRBV7-9 and TRBJ1-5, is DTGVSQNPRHKITKRGQNVTFRCDPISEHNRLYWYRQTLGQGPEFLTYFQNEAQLEKSRLLSDRFSAERPKGSFSTLEIQRTEQGDSAMYLCASSLTGGEGNQPQHFGDGTRLSIL.